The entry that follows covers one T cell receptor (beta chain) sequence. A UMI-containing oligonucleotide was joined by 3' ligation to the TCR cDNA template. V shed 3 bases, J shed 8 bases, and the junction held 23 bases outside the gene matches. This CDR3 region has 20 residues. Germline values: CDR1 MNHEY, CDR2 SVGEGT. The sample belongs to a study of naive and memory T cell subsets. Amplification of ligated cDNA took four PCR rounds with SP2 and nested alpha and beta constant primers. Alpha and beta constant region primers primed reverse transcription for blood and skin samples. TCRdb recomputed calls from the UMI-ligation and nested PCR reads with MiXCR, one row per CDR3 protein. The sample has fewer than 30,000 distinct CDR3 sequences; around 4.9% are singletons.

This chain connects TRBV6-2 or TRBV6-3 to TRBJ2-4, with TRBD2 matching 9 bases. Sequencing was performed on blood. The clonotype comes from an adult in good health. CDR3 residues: CASSYPSLAGSKRGTDIQYF. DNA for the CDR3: TGTGCCAGCAGTTATCCCAGCCTAGCGGGATCTAAACGAGGTACCGACATTCAGTACTTC.